The 2 T cell receptor beta chains below all came from one sample that was sequenced in a study of T cell responses to AZD1222 COVID-19 vaccine. Assay: immunoSEQ multiplex PCR; the TCRdb copy retains only in-frame clones and omits some. Among some 150,000 clones listed, 90% were seen once. Sequenced here: peripheral blood, sampled on day 0 of AZD1222 vaccination. These receptor sequences come from an adult in good health.

The chain combines TRBV7-9 with TRBJ1-6, with a weak D call TRBD1 (6 bases). Between the trimmed V and J ends, which lost 5 bases and 9 bases, there was a span of 17 bases. CDR3 length: 15 amino acids. Germline CDR1 SEHNR, CDR2 FQNEAQ (reference sequence). The CDR3 nucleotides are TGTGCCAGCAGCCTAGAACAGGGCTGGGGTTCACCCCTCCACTTT. It translates to CASSLEQGWGSPLHF.

This chain connects TRBV19 to TRBJ2-7; D call uncertain. The CDR3 totals 13 residues. Looked up from germline, CDR1 is LNHDA and CDR2 is SQIVND (reference sequence). V was clipped by 5 bases and J by 6 bases, with 14 bases between them. The CDR3 protein is CASSPGSMSEQYF. In DNA form, the CDR3 reads TGTGCCAGTAGTCCTGGGTCAATGAGCGAGCAGTACTTC.